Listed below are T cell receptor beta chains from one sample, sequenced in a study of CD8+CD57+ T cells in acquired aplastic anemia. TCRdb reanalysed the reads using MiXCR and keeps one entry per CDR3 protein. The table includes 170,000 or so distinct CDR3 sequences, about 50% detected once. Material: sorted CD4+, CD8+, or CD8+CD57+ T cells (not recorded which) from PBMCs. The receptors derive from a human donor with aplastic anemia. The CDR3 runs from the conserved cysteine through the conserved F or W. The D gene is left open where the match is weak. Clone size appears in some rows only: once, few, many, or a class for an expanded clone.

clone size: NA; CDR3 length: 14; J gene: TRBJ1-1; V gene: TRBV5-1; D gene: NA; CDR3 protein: CASSLGGQNTEAFF; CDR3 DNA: TGCGCCAGCAGCTTGGGTGGACAGAACACTGAAGCTTTCTTT
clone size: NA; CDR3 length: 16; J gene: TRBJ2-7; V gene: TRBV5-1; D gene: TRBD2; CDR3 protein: CASAAGTSGRAHEQYF; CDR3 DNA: TGCGCCAGCGCGGCCGGGACTAGCGGGAGGGCCCACGAGCAGTACTTC
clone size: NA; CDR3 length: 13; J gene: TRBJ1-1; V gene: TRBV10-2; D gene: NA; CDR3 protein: CASSVQVHTEAFF; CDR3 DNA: TGCGCCAGCAGTGTGCAGGTACACACTGAAGCTTTCTTT
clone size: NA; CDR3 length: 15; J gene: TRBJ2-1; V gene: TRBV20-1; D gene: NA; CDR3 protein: CSARPLATPWGEQFF; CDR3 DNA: TGCAGTGCTAGACCGCTCGCGACCCCATGGGGTGAGCAGTTCTTC
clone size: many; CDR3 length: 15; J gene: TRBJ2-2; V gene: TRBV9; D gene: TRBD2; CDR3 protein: CASSVGGMGTGELFF; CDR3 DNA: TGTGCCAGCAGTGTGGGGGGGATGGGCACCGGGGAGCTGTTTTTT
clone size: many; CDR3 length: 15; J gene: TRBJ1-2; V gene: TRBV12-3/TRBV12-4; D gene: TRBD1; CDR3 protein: CASSNDRGDNYGYTF; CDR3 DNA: TGTGCCAGCAGCAATGACAGGGGGGATAACTATGGCTACACCTTC
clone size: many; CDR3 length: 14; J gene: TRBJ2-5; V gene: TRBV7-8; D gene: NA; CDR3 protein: CASSSKVGAETQYF; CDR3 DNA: TGTGCCAGCAGCTCAAAGGTGGGGGCAGAGACCCAGTACTTC
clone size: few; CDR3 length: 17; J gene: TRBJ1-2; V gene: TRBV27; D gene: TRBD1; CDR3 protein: CASSTRVGGQGDPGYTF; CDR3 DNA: TGTGCCAGCAGTACCCGGGTCGGGGGACAGGGGGATCCTGGCTACACCTTC
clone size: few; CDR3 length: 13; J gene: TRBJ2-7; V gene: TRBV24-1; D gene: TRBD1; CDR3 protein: CATRRDSSYEQYF; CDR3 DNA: TGTGCCACCAGAAGGGACAGCTCCTACGAGCAGTACTTC
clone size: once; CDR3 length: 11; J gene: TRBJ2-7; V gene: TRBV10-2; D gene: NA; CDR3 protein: CASSDSSEQYF; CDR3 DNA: TGCGCCAGCAGTGACTCTTCCGAGCAGTACTTC
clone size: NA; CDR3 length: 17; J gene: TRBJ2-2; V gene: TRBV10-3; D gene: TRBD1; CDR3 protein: CAISRQGAAAGAGELFF; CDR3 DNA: TGTGCCATCAGCAGACAGGGGGCCGCTGCGGGTGCCGGGGAGCTGTTTTTT
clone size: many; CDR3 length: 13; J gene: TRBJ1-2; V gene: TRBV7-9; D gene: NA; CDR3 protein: CASSPIGSYGYTF; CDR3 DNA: TGTGCCAGCAGCCCTATTGGATCCTATGGCTACACCTTC
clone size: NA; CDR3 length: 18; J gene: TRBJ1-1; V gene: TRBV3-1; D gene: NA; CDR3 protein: CASSQGVGGDIGYTDAFF; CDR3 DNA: TGTGCCAGCAGCCAAGGGGTGGGGGGAGACATCGGATACACTGACGCTTTCTTT
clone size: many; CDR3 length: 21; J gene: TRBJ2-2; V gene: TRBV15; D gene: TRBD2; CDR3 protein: CATSRASGLGTSGANTGELFF; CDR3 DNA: TGTGCCACCAGCAGAGCCTCCGGACTCGGGACTAGCGGAGCGAACACCGGGGAGCTGTTTTTT
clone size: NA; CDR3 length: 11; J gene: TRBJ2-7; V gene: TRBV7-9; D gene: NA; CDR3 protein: CASSLVLEQYF; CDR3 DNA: TGTGCCAGCAGCTTAGTGCTCGAGCAGTACTTC
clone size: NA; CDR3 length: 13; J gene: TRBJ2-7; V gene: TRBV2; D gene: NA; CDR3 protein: CASSADISYEQYF; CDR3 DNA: TGTGCCAGCAGTGCGGACATTTCCTACGAGCAGTACTTC
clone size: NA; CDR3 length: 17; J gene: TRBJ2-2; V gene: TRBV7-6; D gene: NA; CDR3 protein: CASSRLGASANTGELFF; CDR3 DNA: TGTGCCAGCAGCCGACTGGGGGCTAGCGCGAACACCGGGGAGCTGTTTTTT
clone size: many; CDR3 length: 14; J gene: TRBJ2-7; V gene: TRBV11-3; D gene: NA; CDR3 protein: CASSLPGEIREQYF; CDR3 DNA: TGTGCCAGCAGCTTACCGGGGGAGATCCGGGAGCAGTACTTC
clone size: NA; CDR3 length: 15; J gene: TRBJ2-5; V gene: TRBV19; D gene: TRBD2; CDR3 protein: CASSTLAGGQETQYF; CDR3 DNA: TGTGCCAGTAGTACTCTAGCGGGAGGACAAGAGACCCAGTACTTC
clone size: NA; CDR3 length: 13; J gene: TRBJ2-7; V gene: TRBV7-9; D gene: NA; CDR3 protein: CASSAGPSYEQYF; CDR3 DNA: TGTGCCAGCAGCGCGGGGCCTAGCTACGAGCAGTACTTC
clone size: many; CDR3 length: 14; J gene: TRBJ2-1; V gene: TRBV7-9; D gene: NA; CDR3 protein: CASSLQSIWNEQFF; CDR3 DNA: TGTGCCAGCAGCTTACAAAGTATTTGGAATGAGCAGTTCTTC
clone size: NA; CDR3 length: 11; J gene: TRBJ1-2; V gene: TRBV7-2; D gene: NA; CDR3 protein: CASSAGGTYTF; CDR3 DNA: TGTGCCAGCAGCGCGGGCGGGACTTACACCTTC
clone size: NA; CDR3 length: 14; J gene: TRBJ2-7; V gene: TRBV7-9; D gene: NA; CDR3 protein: CASSSSGPRYEQYF; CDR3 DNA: TGTGCCAGCAGCTCTTCGGGACCTCGGTACGAGCAGTACTTC
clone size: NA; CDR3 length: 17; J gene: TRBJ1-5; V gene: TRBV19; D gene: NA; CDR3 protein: CASSIDSGGTGFQPQHF; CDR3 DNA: TGTGCCAGTAGTATAGATTCTGGGGGAACAGGGTTTCAGCCCCAGCATTTT
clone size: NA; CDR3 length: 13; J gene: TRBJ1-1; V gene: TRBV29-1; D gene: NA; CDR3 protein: CSVRQGLNTEAFF; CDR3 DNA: TGCAGCGTTCGTCAAGGTTTGAACACTGAAGCTTTCTTT
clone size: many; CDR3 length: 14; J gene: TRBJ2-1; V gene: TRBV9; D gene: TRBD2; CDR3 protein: CASSSSGRAGEQFF; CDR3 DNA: TGTGCCAGCAGCTCTAGCGGGAGGGCAGGGGAGCAGTTCTTC
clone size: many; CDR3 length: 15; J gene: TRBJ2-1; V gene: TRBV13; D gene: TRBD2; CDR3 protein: CASSSGLAERNEQFF; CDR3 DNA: TGTGCCAGCAGCTCAGGACTAGCGGAGAGGAATGAGCAGTTCTTC
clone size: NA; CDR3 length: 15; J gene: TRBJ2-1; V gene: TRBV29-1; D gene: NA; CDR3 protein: CSVVDRGPTYNEQFF; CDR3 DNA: TGCAGCGTTGTGGACCGGGGGCCAACCTACAATGAGCAGTTCTTC
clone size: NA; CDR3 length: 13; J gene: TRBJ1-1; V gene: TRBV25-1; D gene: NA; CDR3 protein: CASSDSWNTEAFF; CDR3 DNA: TGTGCCAGCAGTGATTCGTGGAACACTGAAGCTTTCTTT
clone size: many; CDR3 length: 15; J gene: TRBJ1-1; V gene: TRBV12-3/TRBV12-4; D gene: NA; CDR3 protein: CASSLRFRGGTEAFF; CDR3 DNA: TGTGCCAGCAGTTTAAGGTTCCGGGGGGGGACTGAAGCTTTCTTT
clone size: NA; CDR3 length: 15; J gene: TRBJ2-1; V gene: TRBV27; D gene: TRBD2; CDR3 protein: CASSLVSGNMNEQFF; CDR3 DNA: TGTGCCAGCAGTTTAGTTAGCGGGAACATGAATGAGCAGTTCTTC
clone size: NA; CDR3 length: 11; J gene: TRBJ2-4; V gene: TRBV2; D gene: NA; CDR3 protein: CASSVVDGAYF; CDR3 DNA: TGTGCCAGCAGTGTGGTGGATGGGGCGTACTTC
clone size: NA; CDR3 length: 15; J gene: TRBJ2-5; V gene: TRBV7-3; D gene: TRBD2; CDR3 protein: CASRTTSGRTETQYF; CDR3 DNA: TGTGCCAGCAGGACGACTAGCGGGAGAACAGAGACCCAGTACTTC
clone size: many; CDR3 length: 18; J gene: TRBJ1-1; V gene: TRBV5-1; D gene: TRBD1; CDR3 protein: CASSLLGAGGFMNTEAFF; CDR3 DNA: TGCGCCAGCAGCTTGTTAGGGGCAGGGGGGTTCATGAACACTGAAGCTTTCTTT
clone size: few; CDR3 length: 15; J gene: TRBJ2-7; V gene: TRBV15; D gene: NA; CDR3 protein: CATSSLRRSGNEQYF; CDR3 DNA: TGTGCCACCAGCAGTCTGCGGCGCTCCGGGAACGAGCAGTACTTC
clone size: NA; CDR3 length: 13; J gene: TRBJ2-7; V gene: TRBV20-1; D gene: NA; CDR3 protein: CSATPEYSYEQYF; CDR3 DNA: TGCAGTGCCACTCCAGAATACTCCTACGAGCAGTACTTC
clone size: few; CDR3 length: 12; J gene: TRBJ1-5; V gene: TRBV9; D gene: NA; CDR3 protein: CASSVGNQPQHF; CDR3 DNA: TGTGCCAGCAGCGTAGGTAACCAGCCCCAGCATTTT
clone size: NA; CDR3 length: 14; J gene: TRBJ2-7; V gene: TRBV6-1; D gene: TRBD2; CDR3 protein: CASGGKREVYEQYF; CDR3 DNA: TGTGCCAGCGGAGGAAAGCGGGAGGTCTACGAGCAGTACTTC
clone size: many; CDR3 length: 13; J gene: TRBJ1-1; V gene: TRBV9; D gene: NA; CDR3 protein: CASSAGGQPEAFF; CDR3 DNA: TGTGCCAGCAGCGCAGGAGGTCAGCCTGAAGCTTTCTTT
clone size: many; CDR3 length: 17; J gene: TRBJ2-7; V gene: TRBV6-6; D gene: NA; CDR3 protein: CASSYSADSPLPYEQYF; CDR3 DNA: TGTGCCAGCAGTTACTCTGCCGACAGCCCCCTGCCCTACGAGCAGTACTTC
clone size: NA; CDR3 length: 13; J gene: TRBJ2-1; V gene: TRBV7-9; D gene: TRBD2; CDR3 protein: CASSLGTSDEQFF; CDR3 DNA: TGTGCCAGCAGCCTAGGGACTAGCGATGAGCAGTTCTTC
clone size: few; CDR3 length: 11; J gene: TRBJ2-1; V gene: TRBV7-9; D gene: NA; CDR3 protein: CASSLVHEQFF; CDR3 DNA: TGTGCCAGCAGTTTAGTCCATGAGCAGTTCTTC
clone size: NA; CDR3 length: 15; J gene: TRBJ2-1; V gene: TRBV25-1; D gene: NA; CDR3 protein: CASTQGPATYNEQFF; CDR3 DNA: TGTGCCAGCACCCAGGGACCCGCCACCTACAATGAGCAGTTCTTC
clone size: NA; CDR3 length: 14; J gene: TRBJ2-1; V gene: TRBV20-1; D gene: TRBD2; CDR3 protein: CSAIQRGRNNEQFF; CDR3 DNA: TGCAGTGCCATACAGCGGGGGAGAAACAATGAGCAGTTCTTC
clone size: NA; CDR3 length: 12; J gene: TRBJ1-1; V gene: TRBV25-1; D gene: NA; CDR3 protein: CASSEYRGEAFF; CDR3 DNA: TGTGCCAGCAGTGAATATCGGGGTGAAGCTTTCTTT
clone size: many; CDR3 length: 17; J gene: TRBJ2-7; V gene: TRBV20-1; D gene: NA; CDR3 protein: CSARDSLSGTRSYEQYF; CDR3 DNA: TGCAGTGCTAGAGACTCTCTTAGTGGGACCCGCTCCTACGAGCAGTACTTC
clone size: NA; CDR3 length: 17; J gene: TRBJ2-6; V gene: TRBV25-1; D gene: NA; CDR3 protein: CASSEPRGISGANVLTF; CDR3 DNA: TGTGCCAGCAGTGAACCTAGAGGGATCTCTGGGGCCAACGTCCTGACTTTC
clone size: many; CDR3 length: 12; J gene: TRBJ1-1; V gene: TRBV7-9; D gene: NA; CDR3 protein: CASSFPRPEAFF; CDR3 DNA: TGTGCCAGCAGCTTTCCGCGCCCGGAAGCTTTCTTT
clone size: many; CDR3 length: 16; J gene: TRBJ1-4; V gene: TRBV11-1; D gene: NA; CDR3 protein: CASSSRPTRGNEKLFF; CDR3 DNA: TGTGCCAGCAGCTCCCGCCCGACCCGGGGGAATGAAAAACTGTTTTTT
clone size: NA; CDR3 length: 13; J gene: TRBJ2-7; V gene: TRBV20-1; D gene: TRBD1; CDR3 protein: CSARPGTAGRQYF; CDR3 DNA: TGCAGTGCTAGGCCAGGGACAGCCGGTAGGCAGTACTTC
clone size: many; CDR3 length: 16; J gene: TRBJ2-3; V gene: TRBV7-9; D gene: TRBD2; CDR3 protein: CASSLAWREGTDTQYF; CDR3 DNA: TGTGCCAGCAGCTTAGCCTGGCGGGAGGGTACAGATACGCAGTATTTT
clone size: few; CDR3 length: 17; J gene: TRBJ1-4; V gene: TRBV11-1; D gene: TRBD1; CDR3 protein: CASSLNVGQGNNEKLFF; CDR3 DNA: TGTGCCAGCAGCTTAAATGTAGGACAGGGCAATAATGAAAAACTGTTTTTT
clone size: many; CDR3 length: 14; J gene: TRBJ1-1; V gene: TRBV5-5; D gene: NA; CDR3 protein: CASSLYRGDTEAFF; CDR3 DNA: TGTGCCAGCAGCTTGTACAGAGGCGACACTGAAGCTTTCTTT
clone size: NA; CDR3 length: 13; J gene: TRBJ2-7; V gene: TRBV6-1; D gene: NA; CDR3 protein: CASSGGPGHEQYF; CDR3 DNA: TGTGCCAGCAGTGGAGGACCCGGACACGAGCAGTACTTC
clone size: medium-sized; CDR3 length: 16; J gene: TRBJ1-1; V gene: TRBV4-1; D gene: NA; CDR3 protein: CASSQEQTDANTEAFF; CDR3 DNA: TGCGCCAGCAGCCAAGAACAGACAGATGCGAACACTGAAGCTTTCTTT
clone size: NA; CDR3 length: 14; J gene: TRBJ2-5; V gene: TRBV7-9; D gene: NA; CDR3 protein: CASSSQMGPETQYF; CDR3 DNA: TGTGCCAGCAGCTCCCAGATGGGTCCTGAGACCCAGTACTTC
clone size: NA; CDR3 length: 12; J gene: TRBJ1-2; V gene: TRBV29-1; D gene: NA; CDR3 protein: CSVDHQGSDYTF; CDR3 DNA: TGCAGCGTTGACCACCAGGGCAGTGACTACACCTTC
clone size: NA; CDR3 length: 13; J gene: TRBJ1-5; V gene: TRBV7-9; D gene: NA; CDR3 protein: CASSIQQGQPQHF; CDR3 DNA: TGTGCCAGCAGCATACAACAGGGACAGCCCCAGCATTTT
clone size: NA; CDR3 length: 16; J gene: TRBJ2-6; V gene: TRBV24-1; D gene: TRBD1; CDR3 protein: CATSDGTVTGANVLTF; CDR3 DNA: TGTGCCACCAGTGATGGGACAGTTACCGGGGCCAACGTCCTGACTTTC
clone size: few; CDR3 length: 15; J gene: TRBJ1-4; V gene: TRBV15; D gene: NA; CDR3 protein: CATSRETGSTEKLFF; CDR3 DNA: TGTGCCACCAGCAGGGAGACAGGCTCGACGGAAAAACTGTTTTTT